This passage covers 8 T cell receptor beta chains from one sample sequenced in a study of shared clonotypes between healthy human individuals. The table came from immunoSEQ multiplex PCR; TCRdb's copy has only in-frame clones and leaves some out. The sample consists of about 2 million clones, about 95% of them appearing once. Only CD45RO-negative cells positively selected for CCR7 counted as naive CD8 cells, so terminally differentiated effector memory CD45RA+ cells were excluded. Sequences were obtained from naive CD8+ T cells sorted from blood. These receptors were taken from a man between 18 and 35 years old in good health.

The chain's CDR3 is CASAYTAYSNQPQHF. DNA of the CDR3: TGTGCCAGCGCGTACACAGCTTATAGCAATCAGCCCCAGCATTTT. The genes are TRBV19 and TRBJ1-5; D uncertain. Germline-derived CDR1 and CDR2 are LNHDA and SQIVND (reference sequence). The V end was cut by 9 bases, the J end by 0 bases, with 15 bases between. CDR3 length: 15 amino acids.

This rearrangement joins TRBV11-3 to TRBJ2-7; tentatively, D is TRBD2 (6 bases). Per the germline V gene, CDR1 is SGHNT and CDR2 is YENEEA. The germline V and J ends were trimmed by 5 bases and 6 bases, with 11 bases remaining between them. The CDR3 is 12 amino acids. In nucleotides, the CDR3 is TGTGCCAGCAGCCCGGGGGACGGCGAGCAGTACTTC. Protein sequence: CASSPGDGEQYF.

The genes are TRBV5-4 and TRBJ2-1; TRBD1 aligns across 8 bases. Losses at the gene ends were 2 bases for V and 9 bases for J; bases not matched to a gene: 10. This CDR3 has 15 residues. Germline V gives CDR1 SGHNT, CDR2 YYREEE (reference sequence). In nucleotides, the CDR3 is TGTGCCAGCAGCTTCCCCCAGGGGGCTAAGGCTGAGCAGTTCTTC. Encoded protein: CASSFPQGAKAEQFF.

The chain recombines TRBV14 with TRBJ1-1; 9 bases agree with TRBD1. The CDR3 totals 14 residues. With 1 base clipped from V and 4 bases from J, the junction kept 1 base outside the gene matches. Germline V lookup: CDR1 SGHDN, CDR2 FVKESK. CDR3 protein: CASSQGQGGTEAFF. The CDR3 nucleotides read TGTGCCAGCAGCCAAGGACAGGGGGGCACTGAAGCTTTCTTT.

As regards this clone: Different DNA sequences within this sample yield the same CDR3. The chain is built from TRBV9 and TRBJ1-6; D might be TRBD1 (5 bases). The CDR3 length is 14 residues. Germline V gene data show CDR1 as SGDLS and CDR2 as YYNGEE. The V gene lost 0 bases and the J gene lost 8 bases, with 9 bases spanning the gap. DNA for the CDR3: TGTGCCAGCAGCGTAGGGTTGGGGGATTCACCCCTCCACTTT. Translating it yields CASSVGLGDSPLHF.

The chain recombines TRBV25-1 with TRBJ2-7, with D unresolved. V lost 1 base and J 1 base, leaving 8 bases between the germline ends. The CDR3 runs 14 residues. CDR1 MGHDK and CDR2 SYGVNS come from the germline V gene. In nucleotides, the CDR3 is TGTGCCAGCAGTGAATTTGGTCCTTCCTACGAGCAGTACTTC. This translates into CASSEFGPSYEQYF.

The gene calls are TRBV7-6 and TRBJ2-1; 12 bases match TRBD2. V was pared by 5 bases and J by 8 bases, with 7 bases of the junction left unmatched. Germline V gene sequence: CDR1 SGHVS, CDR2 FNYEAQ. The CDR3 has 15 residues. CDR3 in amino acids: CASSQLAGGPDEQFF. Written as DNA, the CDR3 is TGTGCCAGCAGCCAACTAGCGGGGGGCCCGGATGAGCAGTTCTTC.

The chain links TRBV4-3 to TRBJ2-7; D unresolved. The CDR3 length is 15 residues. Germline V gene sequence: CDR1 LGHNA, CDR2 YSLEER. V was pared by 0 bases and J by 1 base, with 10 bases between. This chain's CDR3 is CASSQDRWGSYEQYF. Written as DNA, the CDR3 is TGCGCCAGCAGCCAAGATAGGTGGGGATCCTACGAGCAGTACTTC.